This is a list of T cell receptor beta chains from one sample in a study of shared clonotypes between healthy human individuals. Sequencing was performed with immunoSEQ multiplex PCR; in TCRdb, only in-frame clones are kept and a portion is missing. The sample records about 2,500,000 clones, around nine tenths being singletons. Sequencing was carried out using naive CD4+ T cells sorted from blood. The receptors were gathered from a man aged 18 to 30 in good health. Each CDR3 is given with its conserved first and last residue. D genes are given only for firm matches. A row's size may be missing; if present it is once, few, many or a size class.

clone size: .; J gene: TRBJ1-5; V gene: TRBV5-6; D gene: .; CDR3 DNA: TGTGCCAGCAGCTTTTGGAATCAGCCCCAGCATTTT; CDR3 protein: CASSFWNQPQHF
clone size: .; J gene: TRBJ2-1; V gene: TRBV5-4; D gene: .; CDR3 DNA: TGTGCCAGCAGCTTGGGAGGCAGGGGTTCCTACAATGAGCAGTTCTTC; CDR3 protein: CASSLGGRGSYNEQFF
clone size: .; J gene: TRBJ1-6; V gene: TRBV30; D gene: .; CDR3 DNA: TGTGCCTGGAGTGGGGGGTCTAAGGGAAATTCACCCCTCCACTTT; CDR3 protein: CAWSGGSKGNSPLHF
clone size: .; J gene: TRBJ2-2; V gene: TRBV27; D gene: TRBD1; CDR3 DNA: TGTGCCAGCAGTTTCGGGACAGGGGGCTCCGGGGAGCTGTTTTTT; CDR3 protein: CASSFGTGGSGELFF
clone size: .; J gene: TRBJ2-7; V gene: TRBV19; D gene: TRBD1; CDR3 DNA: TGTGCCAGTAGTAGCGTCCGGACAGGTGTCTCCTACGAGCAGTACTTC; CDR3 protein: CASSSVRTGVSYEQYF
clone size: .; J gene: TRBJ2-3; V gene: TRBV19; D gene: .; CDR3 DNA: TGTGCCAGTCCGAGTCAGAGACGCACGCAGTATTTT; CDR3 protein: CASPSQRRTQYF
clone size: .; J gene: TRBJ1-2; V gene: TRBV6-5; D gene: .; CDR3 DNA: TGTGCCAGCAGCCCGACTCCAAACTATGGCTACACCTTC; CDR3 protein: CASSPTPNYGYTF
clone size: .; J gene: TRBJ2-7; V gene: TRBV28; D gene: .; CDR3 DNA: TGTGCCAGCAGCGGCTCCGGGCCCGTAACCTACGAGCAGTACTTC; CDR3 protein: CASSGSGPVTYEQYF
clone size: .; J gene: TRBJ1-1; V gene: TRBV7-2; D gene: .; CDR3 DNA: TGTGCCAGCAGCTTTGGCCTGAACACTGAAGCTTTCTTT; CDR3 protein: CASSFGLNTEAFF
clone size: .; J gene: TRBJ2-1; V gene: TRBV10-2; D gene: TRBD2; CDR3 DNA: TGCGCCAGCAGTGCCACTAGCGGGACTTACAATGAGCAGTTCTTC; CDR3 protein: CASSATSGTYNEQFF
clone size: .; J gene: TRBJ1-1; V gene: TRBV6-5; D gene: TRBD1; CDR3 DNA: TGTGCCAGCAGTTCGACAGGGGCCGGTACTGAAGCTTTCTTT; CDR3 protein: CASSSTGAGTEAFF
clone size: .; J gene: TRBJ2-5; V gene: TRBV5-1; D gene: TRBD2; CDR3 DNA: TGCGCCAGCAGCGGGACTAGCGGGGGGGAGACCCAGTACTTC; CDR3 protein: CASSGTSGGETQYF
clone size: .; J gene: TRBJ2-4; V gene: TRBV27; D gene: .; CDR3 DNA: TGTGCCAGCAGTTGGAACGCAGCAGCCAAAAACATTCAGTACTTC; CDR3 protein: CASSWNAAAKNIQYF
clone size: once; J gene: TRBJ2-1; V gene: TRBV5-1; D gene: .; CDR3 DNA: TGCGCCAGCAGCTTGGGGACCTCCTACAATGAGCAGTTCTTC; CDR3 protein: CASSLGTSYNEQFF
clone size: few; J gene: TRBJ1-1; V gene: TRBV9; D gene: .; CDR3 DNA: TGTGCCAGCAGCGTATCCGTGAACACTGAAGCTTTCTTT; CDR3 protein: CASSVSVNTEAFF
clone size: few; J gene: TRBJ1-1; V gene: TRBV27; D gene: TRBD1; CDR3 DNA: TGTGCCAGCAGGCGGACAGGGTCTGAAGCTTTCTTT; CDR3 protein: CASRRTGSEAFF
clone size: .; J gene: TRBJ2-5; V gene: TRBV9; D gene: .; CDR3 DNA: TGTGCCAGCAGCGTAGGGGTCCTGGAGACCCAGTACTTC; CDR3 protein: CASSVGVLETQYF
clone size: .; J gene: TRBJ2-6; V gene: TRBV29-1; D gene: .; CDR3 DNA: TGCAGCGTTGAGTCCCACTCTGGGGCCAACGTCCTGACTTTC; CDR3 protein: CSVESHSGANVLTF
clone size: .; J gene: TRBJ2-7; V gene: TRBV5-1; D gene: .; CDR3 DNA: TGCGCCAGCCACCGGGACACCGGTTTCTACGAGCAGTACTTC; CDR3 protein: CASHRDTGFYEQYF
clone size: .; J gene: TRBJ1-4; V gene: TRBV9; D gene: .; CDR3 DNA: TGTGCCAGCAGTGGGGGCAGGGATGAAAAACTGTTTTTT; CDR3 protein: CASSGGRDEKLFF
clone size: .; J gene: TRBJ2-7; V gene: TRBV6-5; D gene: TRBD1; CDR3 DNA: TGTGCCAGCAGTTACCGGGACAGGGGAGCCTACGAGCAGTACTTC; CDR3 protein: CASSYRDRGAYEQYF
clone size: .; J gene: TRBJ2-3; V gene: TRBV10-1; D gene: TRBD2; CDR3 DNA: TGCGCCAGCAGTGAAGCTGGGACTAGTCGCACAGATACGCAGTATTTT; CDR3 protein: CASSEAGTSRTDTQYF
clone size: .; J gene: TRBJ1-6; V gene: TRBV19; D gene: TRBD1; CDR3 DNA: TGTGCCAGTAGTATAGACCCAGGGGGGAATTCACCCCTCCACTTT; CDR3 protein: CASSIDPGGNSPLHF
clone size: few; J gene: TRBJ1-1; V gene: TRBV2; D gene: .; CDR3 DNA: TGTGCCAGCAGTGGACTGGGACCGCAAACGGAAGCTTTCTTT; CDR3 protein: CASSGLGPQTEAFF